A selection of T cell receptor beta chains follows, all from one sample in a study of cytomegalovirus exposure and HLA in healthy donors. Clones were sequenced by immunoSEQ multiplex PCR, and TCRdb holds only the in-frame ones, with some missing. The sample consists of around 170,000 clones, roughly 87% of them appearing once. The sequenced sample was PBMCs. These receptors all come from a man aged 40-50 years in good health and CMV-seronegative. CDR3s include the opening cysteine and the closing phenylalanine or tryptophan. Each record gives: CDR3 DNA, CDR3 protein, J gene, V gene, clone size, D gene. A D gene is named only where the DNA matches it firmly. Size tells how often a clone was seen (once, few, many) or the class of an expanded clone, and some rows leave it out.

cdr3_nt: TGTGCCAGCAGCCTAAGACAGGGGCACACCGGGGAGCTGTTTTTT; cdr3_aa: CASSLRQGHTGELFF; j_call: TRBJ2-2; v_call: TRBV7-2; clone_size: once; d_call: TRBD1
cdr3_nt: TGTGCCAGCAGTACGCGGGGGGGCGATAAGGAGACCCAGTACTTC; cdr3_aa: CASSTRGGDKETQYF; j_call: TRBJ2-5; v_call: TRBV6-6; clone_size: .; d_call: TRBD2
cdr3_nt: TGTGCCAGCAGCTTAAGGTCCGGGGGATACACCGGGGAGCTGTTTTTT; cdr3_aa: CASSLRSGGYTGELFF; j_call: TRBJ2-2; v_call: TRBV7-9; clone_size: .; d_call: .
cdr3_nt: TGCGCCAGCAGCTTGCTCACAGTAGGCGGGGGCGAGCAGTACTTC; cdr3_aa: CASSLLTVGGGEQYF; j_call: TRBJ2-7; v_call: TRBV5-1; clone_size: few; d_call: TRBD2
cdr3_nt: TGTGCCAGCAGCTTTACTATGAACACTGAAGCTTTCTTT; cdr3_aa: CASSFTMNTEAFF; j_call: TRBJ1-1; v_call: TRBV27; clone_size: .; d_call: .
cdr3_nt: TGCGCCAGCAGTGATAATTTCGGACAGGAGAACACAGATACGCAGTATTTT; cdr3_aa: CASSDNFGQENTDTQYF; j_call: TRBJ2-3; v_call: TRBV10-1; clone_size: .; d_call: TRBD1
cdr3_nt: TGTGCCAGCAGCTCACTAGCGGGGACCTACAATGAGCAGTTCTTC; cdr3_aa: CASSSLAGTYNEQFF; j_call: TRBJ2-1; v_call: TRBV7-6; clone_size: .; d_call: TRBD2
cdr3_nt: TGTGCCAGCAGAGAGGCGCGCGCGTCCGGCAATCAGCCCCAGCATTTT; cdr3_aa: CASREARASGNQPQHF; j_call: TRBJ1-5; v_call: TRBV28; clone_size: .; d_call: .
cdr3_nt: TGTGCCAGCAGCTCACAAGCGGGGGGCGGCGGGGAGCTGTTTTTT; cdr3_aa: CASSSQAGGGGELFF; j_call: TRBJ2-2; v_call: TRBV7-3; clone_size: .; d_call: TRBD2
cdr3_nt: TGTGCCAGCAGCTTGACTAGCGGAGCCACCGGGGAGCTGTTTTTT; cdr3_aa: CASSLTSGATGELFF; j_call: TRBJ2-2; v_call: TRBV5-4; clone_size: .; d_call: TRBD2
cdr3_nt: TGTGCCAGCAGATCCCCCCATCCGGGACAGGGTCGCGGGAATGAGCAGTTCTTC; cdr3_aa: CASRSPHPGQGRGNEQFF; j_call: TRBJ2-1; v_call: TRBV28; clone_size: .; d_call: TRBD1
cdr3_nt: TGTGCCAGCCGTGAGGTTCGGAACACCGGGGAGCTGTTTTTT; cdr3_aa: CASREVRNTGELFF; j_call: TRBJ2-2; v_call: TRBV7-2; clone_size: .; d_call: .
cdr3_nt: TGTGCCAGCAGTCCTCCTGTCCATGGCTACACCTTC; cdr3_aa: CASSPPVHGYTF; j_call: TRBJ1-2; v_call: TRBV28; clone_size: .; d_call: .
cdr3_nt: TGTGCCTGGAGTGTATTAAACAATGAGCAGTTCTTC; cdr3_aa: CAWSVLNNEQFF; j_call: TRBJ2-1; v_call: TRBV30; clone_size: .; d_call: .
cdr3_nt: TGTGCCAGCAGCGGATCCAGGGGCACTGAAGCTTTCTTT; cdr3_aa: CASSGSRGTEAFF; j_call: TRBJ1-1; v_call: TRBV9; clone_size: .; d_call: .
cdr3_nt: TGTGCCAGTAGTATAGGGGGGCGGGAGACCCAGTACTTC; cdr3_aa: CASSIGGRETQYF; j_call: TRBJ2-5; v_call: TRBV19; clone_size: .; d_call: .
cdr3_nt: TGTGCCAGTAGCGGGACAGGGGGCCCTCAGCCCCAGCATTTT; cdr3_aa: CASSGTGGPQPQHF; j_call: TRBJ1-5; v_call: TRBV19; clone_size: .; d_call: TRBD1
cdr3_nt: TGTGCCAGCATTAAAGGAACAGGGGACTATGGCTACACCTTC; cdr3_aa: CASIKGTGDYGYTF; j_call: TRBJ1-2; v_call: TRBV6-1; clone_size: .; d_call: TRBD1
cdr3_nt: TGTGCCAGCAGCTCCGGACTAGCGGGAGACTACGAGCAGTACTTC; cdr3_aa: CASSSGLAGDYEQYF; j_call: TRBJ2-7; v_call: TRBV7-3; clone_size: .; d_call: TRBD2
cdr3_nt: TGTGCCAGCAGCGGCGCGCGGTGGAACACTGAAGCTTTCTTT; cdr3_aa: CASSGARWNTEAFF; j_call: TRBJ1-1; v_call: TRBV4-2; clone_size: .; d_call: .
cdr3_nt: TGCGCCGTTAGGGGACAGGGCCGGAATGAGCAGTTCTTC; cdr3_aa: CAVRGQGRNEQFF; j_call: TRBJ2-1; v_call: TRBV4-1; clone_size: .; d_call: TRBD1
cdr3_nt: TGTGCCTGGAGCGGACTAGCGGACCTGGGGGAGCAGTACTTC; cdr3_aa: CAWSGLADLGEQYF; j_call: TRBJ2-7; v_call: TRBV30; clone_size: .; d_call: TRBD2
cdr3_nt: TGCGCCAGCAGCATCGCAGGGGGGCTGAATTCACCCCTCCACTTT; cdr3_aa: CASSIAGGLNSPLHF; j_call: TRBJ1-6; v_call: TRBV5-1; clone_size: few; d_call: TRBD1
cdr3_nt: TGTGCCAGCAGCCCCGGGACTAGCGGACTCCAGAGCTCCTACGAGCAGTACTTC; cdr3_aa: CASSPGTSGLQSSYEQYF; j_call: TRBJ2-7; v_call: TRBV4-2; clone_size: .; d_call: TRBD2
cdr3_nt: TGTGCCAGCAGCTGGGACAGGTTCTATGGCTACACCTTC; cdr3_aa: CASSWDRFYGYTF; j_call: TRBJ1-2; v_call: TRBV7-2; clone_size: .; d_call: TRBD1
cdr3_nt: TGTGCCAGTAGTCCGCGACAGGCGTATGGCTACACCTTC; cdr3_aa: CASSPRQAYGYTF; j_call: TRBJ1-2; v_call: TRBV19; clone_size: .; d_call: .
cdr3_nt: TGTGCCAGCAGTGCTTGGACAGGAGCGGGCTACGAGCAGTACTTC; cdr3_aa: CASSAWTGAGYEQYF; j_call: TRBJ2-7; v_call: TRBV6-1; clone_size: .; d_call: .
cdr3_nt: TGTGCCAGCAGTTTCTGGGGGCCCCGCTCCTACGAGCAGTACTTC; cdr3_aa: CASSFWGPRSYEQYF; j_call: TRBJ2-7; v_call: TRBV6-5; clone_size: .; d_call: .
cdr3_nt: TGTGCCTGGAGTGTACTTAACGCCGCGAACACTGAAGCTTTCTTT; cdr3_aa: CAWSVLNAANTEAFF; j_call: TRBJ1-1; v_call: TRBV30; clone_size: .; d_call: .
cdr3_nt: TGTTCCAGCAGCCCTAACCCAGGGGTAGCCAAAAACATTCAGTACTTC; cdr3_aa: CSSSPNPGVAKNIQYF; j_call: TRBJ2-4; v_call: TRBV7-9; clone_size: .; d_call: .
cdr3_nt: TGTGCCAGCAGGATAAGACAGAGCTCCTACAATGAGCAGTTCTTC; cdr3_aa: CASRIRQSSYNEQFF; j_call: TRBJ2-1; v_call: TRBV6-5; clone_size: .; d_call: .
cdr3_nt: TGTGCCAGCAGCCAAGAATGGGGACAGGGTCATCAGCCCCAGCATTTT; cdr3_aa: CASSQEWGQGHQPQHF; j_call: TRBJ1-5; v_call: TRBV4-2; clone_size: .; d_call: TRBD1
cdr3_nt: TGTGCCAGCAGTTTAGGTACCGGGTCTGGAAACACCATATATTTT; cdr3_aa: CASSLGTGSGNTIYF; j_call: TRBJ1-3; v_call: TRBV28; clone_size: .; d_call: .
cdr3_nt: TGTGCCAGCCCCCCCCGAAGAGGCTATGGCTACACCTTC; cdr3_aa: CASPPRRGYGYTF; j_call: TRBJ1-2; v_call: TRBV2; clone_size: .; d_call: .
cdr3_nt: TGTGCCAGCAGTGAGTTGGGGCAGGTAGAGACAGATACGCAGTATTTT; cdr3_aa: CASSELGQVETDTQYF; j_call: TRBJ2-3; v_call: TRBV6-1; clone_size: .; d_call: .
cdr3_nt: TGTGCCAGCAGTTTTGCCGGGAGGGCCGGGGAGCTGTTTTTT; cdr3_aa: CASSFAGRAGELFF; j_call: TRBJ2-2; v_call: TRBV28; clone_size: .; d_call: TRBD2
cdr3_nt: TGTGCCAGCAGCGGTAGCGGGATGAGCTCCTACAATGAGCAGTTCTTC; cdr3_aa: CASSGSGMSSYNEQFF; j_call: TRBJ2-1; v_call: TRBV28; clone_size: .; d_call: TRBD2
cdr3_nt: TGCGCCAGCAGCTTGGCGGCGGGGCCCTCCTACGAGCAGTACTTC; cdr3_aa: CASSLAAGPSYEQYF; j_call: TRBJ2-7; v_call: TRBV5-1; clone_size: .; d_call: .
cdr3_nt: TGCGCCAGCAGCCCGGGACAGGGGAGGGAGACCCAGTACTTC; cdr3_aa: CASSPGQGRETQYF; j_call: TRBJ2-5; v_call: TRBV4-1; clone_size: .; d_call: TRBD1
cdr3_nt: TGTGCCAGCAGCTTCACAGGGGTCTCTGGAAACACCATATATTTT; cdr3_aa: CASSFTGVSGNTIYF; j_call: TRBJ1-3; v_call: TRBV7-9; clone_size: .; d_call: TRBD1
cdr3_nt: TGTGCCAGCAGCCGCGACAGGGCAGGGAATCAGCCCCAGCATTTT; cdr3_aa: CASSRDRAGNQPQHF; j_call: TRBJ1-5; v_call: TRBV4-2; clone_size: .; d_call: TRBD1
cdr3_nt: TGCGCCAGCAGCCGGGGATTAAGCACAGATACGCAGTATTTT; cdr3_aa: CASSRGLSTDTQYF; j_call: TRBJ2-3; v_call: TRBV5-1; clone_size: .; d_call: .
cdr3_nt: TGTGCCAGCAGCAAAGGAAAATTGGGGACAGGGGGCTACGAGCAGTACTTC; cdr3_aa: CASSKGKLGTGGYEQYF; j_call: TRBJ2-7; v_call: TRBV21-1; clone_size: .; d_call: .